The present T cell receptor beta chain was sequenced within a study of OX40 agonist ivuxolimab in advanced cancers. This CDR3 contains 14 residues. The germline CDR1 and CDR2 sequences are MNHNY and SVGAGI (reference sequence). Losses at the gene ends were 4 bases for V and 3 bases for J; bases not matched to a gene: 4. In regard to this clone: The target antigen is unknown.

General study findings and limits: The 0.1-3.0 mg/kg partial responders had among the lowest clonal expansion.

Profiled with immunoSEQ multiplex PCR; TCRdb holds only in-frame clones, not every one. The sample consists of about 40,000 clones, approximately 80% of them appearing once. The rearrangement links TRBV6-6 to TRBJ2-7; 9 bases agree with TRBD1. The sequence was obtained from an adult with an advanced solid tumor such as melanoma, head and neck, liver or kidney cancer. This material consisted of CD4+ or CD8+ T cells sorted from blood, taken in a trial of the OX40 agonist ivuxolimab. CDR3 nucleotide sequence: TGTGCCAGCAGTTCTGCGGGACAGGGCTACGAGCAGTACTTC. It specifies CASSSAGQGYEQYF.